These 16 T cell receptor beta chains were sequenced from one sample in a study of T cell responses to AZD1222 COVID-19 vaccine. The data were produced by immunoSEQ multiplex PCR, yet TCRdb's version contains in-frame clones alone and is incomplete. The data hold around 100,000 clones, with 75% to 90% observed a single time. The material sequenced was peripheral blood, taken on day 0 of AZD1222 vaccination. The source is an adult in good health.

The chain recombines TRBV6-5 with TRBJ2-7; TRBD1 matches 8 bases. CDR1 is MNHEY, CDR2 SVGAGI, per germline. Trimming cost V 6 bases and J 4 bases; bases outside gene matches: 5. The CDR3 length is 13 residues. For the CDR3, the DNA is TGTGCCAGCAGGCCAGGGGGCAGTTACGAGCAGTACTTC. This codes for CASRPGGSYEQYF.

The chain recombines TRBV11-3 with TRBJ2-3; D gene unclear. Germline V CDR1 and CDR2: SGHNT, YENEEA. V was clipped by 2 bases and J by 2 bases, with 11 bases between them. This CDR3 spans 15 amino acids. CDR3 nucleotide sequence: TGTGCCAGCAGCTTAAGGGCAGGAGACACAGATACGCAGTATTTT. Translation: CASSLRAGDTDTQYF.

This sequence joins TRBV30 and TRBJ1-6; D is unclear. Trimming removed 5 bases at V and 8 bases at J, with 7 bases between. Germline V gene sequence: CDR1 GTSNPN, CDR2 SVGIG (reference sequence). The CDR3 runs 11 residues. The CDR3: CAWGEDSPLHF. The CDR3 DNA reads TGTGCCTGGGGTGAGGATTCACCCCTCCACTTT.

V gene TRBV5-5 combines with J gene TRBJ2-7; TRBD1 agrees at 7 bases. The CDR3 covers 15 residues. V gave up 1 base and J gave up 1 base; unmatched junction bases: 5. CDR1 and CDR2 (germline): SGHKS, YYEKEE (reference sequence). As DNA, the CDR3 is TGTGCCAGCAGCTTGCGCCGGGACAGTTCCTACGAGCAGTACTTC. It is translated as CASSLRRDSSYEQYF.

CDR3 in DNA: TGTGCCATCAGTGAGTCGGGACAAACCGGGGAGCTGTTTTTT. Translating it yields CAISESGQTGELFF. V is TRBV10-3 and J is TRBJ2-2, with a tentative D call TRBD1 (6 bases). CDR1 ENHRY and CDR2 SYGVKD come from the germline V gene. The CDR3 length is 14 residues. V lost 0 bases and J lost 5, with 7 bases in between.

The V call is TRBV5-6, the J call TRBJ1-2; D might be TRBD1 (5 bases). This CDR3 has 13 residues. Germline-derived CDR1 and CDR2 are SGHDT and YYEEEE. Trimming pared 1 base from V and 4 bases from J, leaving 8 bases between. This chain's CDR3 is CASSLTGIYGYTF. DNA of the CDR3: TGTGCCAGCAGCTTGACAGGTATCTATGGCTACACCTTC.

This clone is a singleton in its sample. The chain carries TRBV6-5 and TRBJ1-2, with D perhaps TRBD1 (5 bases). This CDR3 contains 12 residues. V gave up 6 bases and J gave up 4 bases, with 9 bases separating them. CDR1 MNHEY and CDR2 SVGAGI come from the germline V gene. The CDR3 coding sequence is TGTGCCAGCAGGCAGGGCAGCTATGGCTACACCTTC. Translation: CASRQGSYGYTF.

The CDR3 protein is CASGPREFYEQYF. CDR3 sequence (DNA): TGTGCCAGCGGGCCCCGGGAGTTCTACGAGCAGTACTTC. The chain joins TRBV2 to TRBJ2-7; tentatively, D is TRBD2 (6 bases). In germline, CDR1 is SNHLY, CDR2 FYNNEI. The ends were cut back, 8 bases at V and 3 bases at J, with 14 bases in the middle. The CDR3 is made up of 13 amino acids.

The chain links TRBV5-1 to TRBJ1-4; the match to TRBD1 covers 8 bases. Germline CDR1 SGHRS, CDR2 YFSETQ. CDR3 length equals 14 residues. Germline trimming cut 3 bases from V and 5 bases from J; bases unmatched to any gene: 3. CDR3 loop: CASSSTGENEKLFF. The CDR3 bases are TGCGCCAGCAGCTCGACAGGGGAAAATGAAAAACTGTTTTTT.

The sample holds one count of this clone. The V and J genes are TRBV4-1 and TRBJ1-4; the D gene is possibly TRBD1 (6 bases). Germline CDR1 MGHRA, CDR2 YSYEKL. This CDR3 spans 15 amino acids. Trimming stripped 3 bases from V and 7 bases from J, with 15 bases between. CDR3 nucleotides: TGCGCCAGCAGCCAGGAAAACAGGGTTGGTGAAAAACTGTTTTTT. Translated, it gives CASSQENRVGEKLFF.

CDR3 protein: CATSRDHPGTVNSPLHF. The CDR3 DNA reads as TGTGCCACCAGCAGAGATCATCCGGGGACGGTAAATTCACCCCTCCACTTT. The chain couples TRBV15 to TRBJ1-6; weak D call: TRBD1 (5 bases). The CDR3 totals 17 residues. V was cut by 0 bases and J by 7 bases, with 16 bases left in between. Germline CDR1 and CDR2: LNHNV and YYDKDF (reference sequence).

A single count supports this clone. This chain connects TRBV2 to TRBJ1-2; D possibly corresponds to TRBD1 (6 bases). The CDR3 consists of 13 residues. Germline V gives CDR1 SNHLY, CDR2 FYNNEI. The V and J ends lost 2 bases and 7 bases respectively, with 11 bases between them. DNA of the CDR3: TGTGCCAGCAGTGAAATTGGGGGCGGTGGCTACACCTTC. It translates to CASSEIGGGGYTF. The whole variable domain, remainder taken from reference TRBV2 and TRBJ1-2, is EPEVTQTPSHQVTQMGQEVILRCVPISNHLYFYWYRQILGQKVEFLVSFYNNEISEKSEIFDDQFSVERPDGSNFTLKIRSTKLEDSAMYFCASSEIGGGGYTFGSGTRLTVV.

This chain connects TRBV24-1 to TRBJ2-3; 8 bases are a match to TRBD1. The CDR3 length is 13 residues. The germline V gene has CDR1 KGHDR and CDR2 SFDVKD. V was clipped by 9 bases and J by 1 base; unmatched bases: 2. DNA for the CDR3: TGTGCCACCGAGGGACAGGGCACAGATACGCAGTATTTT. It specifies CATEGQGTDTQYF.

The chain employs TRBV3-1 (or the pseudogene TRBV3-2) and TRBJ2-1; D remains unclear. V was pared by 3 bases and J by 10 bases, with 7 bases between. Germline loops: CDR1 LGHDT, CDR2 YNNKEL (reference sequence). The CDR3 extends over 11 amino acids. The CDR3 nucleotides read TGTGCCAGCAGCCATCTAAACGAGCAGTTCTTC. It encodes CASSHLNEQFF.

This sequence joins TRBV6-5 and TRBJ2-2, with D possibly matching TRBD1 (5 bases). CDR3 length: 15 amino acids. The germline CDR1 and CDR2 sequences are MNHEY and SVGAGI. V shed 0 bases and J shed 5 bases, with 10 bases lying between them. The CDR3 here is CASSYSLTETGELFF. The CDR3 region has the DNA TGTGCCAGCAGTTACTCGTTGACAGAAACCGGGGAGCTGTTTTTT.

The genes are TRBV7-9 and TRBJ1-1, with D possibly matching TRBD1 (5 bases). In germline, CDR1 is SEHNR, CDR2 FQNEAQ (reference sequence). V shed 0 bases and J shed 4 bases, with 6 bases lying between them. This CDR3 is built from 13 residues. CDR3 nucleotide sequence: TGTGCCAGCAGCTTAGCAGGGGCCACTGAAGCTTTCTTT. Encoded protein: CASSLAGATEAFF.